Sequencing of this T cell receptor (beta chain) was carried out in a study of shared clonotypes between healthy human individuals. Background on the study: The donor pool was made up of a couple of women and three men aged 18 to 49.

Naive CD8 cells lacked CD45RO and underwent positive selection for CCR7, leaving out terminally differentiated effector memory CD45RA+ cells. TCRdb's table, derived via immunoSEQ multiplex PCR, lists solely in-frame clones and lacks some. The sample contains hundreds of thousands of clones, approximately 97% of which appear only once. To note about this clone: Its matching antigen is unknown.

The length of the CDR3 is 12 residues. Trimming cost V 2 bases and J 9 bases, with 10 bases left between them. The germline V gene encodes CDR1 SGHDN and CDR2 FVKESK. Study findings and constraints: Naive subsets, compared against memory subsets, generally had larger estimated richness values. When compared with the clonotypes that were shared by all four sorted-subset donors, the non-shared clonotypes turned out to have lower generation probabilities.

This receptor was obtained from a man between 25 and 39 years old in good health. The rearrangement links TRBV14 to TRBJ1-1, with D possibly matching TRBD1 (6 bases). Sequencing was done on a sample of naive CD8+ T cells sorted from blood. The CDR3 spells CASSQIRGQAFF. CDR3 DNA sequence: TGTGCCAGCAGCCAAATCCGGGGGCAAGCTTTCTTT.